This T cell receptor (beta chain) was recorded in a study of CD39 and CD103 CD8 tumor-infiltrating T cells. Whole-study findings and limits: Unlike DN TIL clonotypes, DP TIL clonotypes seldom appeared in blood. DP CD8 TILs seemed more oligoclonal than DN, SP and blood memory CD8.

Libraries were prepared by immunoSEQ multiplex PCR; TCRdb keeps only in-frame clonotypes and omits some of them. Counted here are a few thousand clones, 63% occurring once; the ten biggest clones make up roughly 23%. As concerns this clone: Its antigen is unknown.

CDR3 length equals 14 residues. The V end lost 1 base, the J end lost 0 bases, and 7 bases lay between the germline ends. The germline V gene has CDR1 SGHNT and CDR2 YENEEA. Sequences were obtained from CD39- CD103- CD8+ T cells sorted from the tumor. Subset described: CD103-CD39- double-negative CD45RA- CD8 T cells. This clonotype was obtained from a human donor with head and neck squamous cell carcinoma. The genes are TRBV11-3 and TRBJ2-7; TRBD1 is a possible D gene (5 bases). This CDR3 reads CASSLAQDSYEQYF. CDR3 DNA: TGTGCCAGCAGCTTAGCACAGGACTCCTACGAGCAGTACTTC.